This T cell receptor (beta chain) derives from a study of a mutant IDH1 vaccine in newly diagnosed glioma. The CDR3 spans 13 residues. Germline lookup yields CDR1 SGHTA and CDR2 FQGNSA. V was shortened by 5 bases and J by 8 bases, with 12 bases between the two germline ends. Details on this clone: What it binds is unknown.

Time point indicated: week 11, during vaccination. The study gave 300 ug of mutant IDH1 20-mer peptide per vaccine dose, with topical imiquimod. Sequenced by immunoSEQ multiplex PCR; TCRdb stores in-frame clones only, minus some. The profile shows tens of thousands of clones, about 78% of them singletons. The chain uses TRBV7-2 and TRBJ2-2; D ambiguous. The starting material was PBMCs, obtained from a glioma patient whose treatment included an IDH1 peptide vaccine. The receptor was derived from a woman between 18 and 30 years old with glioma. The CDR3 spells CASSTQVTGELFF. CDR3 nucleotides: TGTGCCAGCAGCACTCAAGTGACGGGGGAGCTGTTTTTT.